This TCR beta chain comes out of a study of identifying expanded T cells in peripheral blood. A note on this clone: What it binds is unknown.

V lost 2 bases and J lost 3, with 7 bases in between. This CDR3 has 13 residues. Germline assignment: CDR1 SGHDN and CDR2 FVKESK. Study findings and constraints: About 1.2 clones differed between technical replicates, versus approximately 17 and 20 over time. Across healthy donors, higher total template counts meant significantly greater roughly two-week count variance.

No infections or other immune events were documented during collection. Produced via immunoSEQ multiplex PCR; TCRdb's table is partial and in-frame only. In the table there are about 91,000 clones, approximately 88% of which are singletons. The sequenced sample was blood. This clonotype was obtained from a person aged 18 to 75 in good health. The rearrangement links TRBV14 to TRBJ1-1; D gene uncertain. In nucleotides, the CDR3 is TGTGCCAGCAGCCAAAGTAAATACACTGAAGCTTTCTTT. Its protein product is CASSQSKYTEAFF.